One sample yielded the 17 T cell receptor beta chains listed below, sequenced in a study of T cell changes during pregnancy in multiple sclerosis. Data came from immunoSEQ multiplex PCR; TCRdb stores just in-frame clones and leaves some out. The sample lists 35,000 or so clones; 70% to 90% were seen once. The sequences come from CD4+ T cells from peripheral blood mononuclear cells, collected in the first trimester of pregnancy. Receptor source: a female donor with multiple sclerosis, enrolled in a pregnancy study.

This clone appeared a single time. This chain links TRBV6-1 with TRBJ1-3; D remains unclear. V lost 2 bases and J lost 4, with 9 bases in between. CDR3 size: 14 residues. Germline V gives CDR1 MNHNS, CDR2 SASEGT. The CDR3 DNA is TGTGCCAGCAGTGAAAACAGATCCGGAAACACCATATATTTT. Its translation: CASSENRSGNTIYF.

V usage is TRBV28 and J usage is TRBJ2-7; 7 bases match TRBD2. CDR1 and CDR2 from the germline V gene are MDHEN and SYDVKM. The ends lost 4 bases at V and 2 bases at J; junction bases unmatched: 11. The CDR3 spans 16 residues. The CDR3 coding sequence is TGTGCCAGCAGTTCCTTGGGGTCCGGGAGGACCTACGAGCAGTACTTC. Its protein product is CASSSLGSGRTYEQYF. The full variable domain, in which reference TRBV28 and TRBJ2-7 provide the parts outside the CDR3, is DVKVTQSSRYLVKRTGEKVFLECVQDMDHENMFWYRQDPGLGLRLIYFSYDVKMKEKGDIPEGYSVSREKKERFSLILESASTNQTSMYLCASSSLGSGRTYEQYFGPGTRLTVT.

The V gene is TRBV27, the J gene TRBJ2-3; D may be TRBD2 (5 bases). V was clipped by 2 bases and J by 4 bases, with 16 bases between them. Germline assignment: CDR1 MNHEY and CDR2 SMNVEV (reference sequence). The CDR3 is 16 amino acids. CDR3: CASSLTGSSRADTQYF. DNA for the CDR3: TGTGCCAGCAGTTTAACGGGAAGTAGTCGCGCAGATACGCAGTATTTT.

In this sample, this clone turned up once. The V and J genes are TRBV30 and TRBJ2-2, with 10 bases aligning to TRBD1. CDR3 length equals 17 residues. The J segment lost 7 bases and the V segment lost 3 bases, leaving 14 bases of the junction unmatched. Germline values: CDR1 GTSNPN, CDR2 SVGIG (reference sequence). The CDR3 coding sequence is TGTGCCTGGAGCCCCCGCTGGGGGACAGGGGAGAACGGGGAGCTGTTTTTT. Amino acids: CAWSPRWGTGENGELFF.

This rearrangement joins TRBV9 to TRBJ1-3; 10 bases map to TRBD1. The CDR3 is 15 amino acids. After removal of 3 bases from V and 4 bases from J, the junction contained 4 bases not matched to a gene. CDR1 and CDR2 (germline): SGDLS, YYNGEE. Here the CDR3 DNA reads TGTGCCAGCAGCGCCGGGACAGGGGAAGGAAACACCATATATTTT. This gives the protein CASSAGTGEGNTIYF.

The rearrangement links TRBV18 to TRBJ1-5; D gene ambiguous. Germline CDR1 is KGHSH and CDR2 is LQKENI. This CDR3 spans 13 amino acids. V lost 6 bases, J lost 9 bases, and 15 bases lay in between. CDR3 nucleotides: TGTGCCAGCTCCCAGGAAAGAGACCGGCCCCAGCATTTT. Translated: CASSQERDRPQHF.

This clone appeared once. The chain couples TRBV29-1 to TRBJ2-1; the match to TRBD2 covers 10 bases. With V trimmed by 7 bases and J by 3 bases, 18 bases remained unmatched. The CDR3 spans 18 residues. Germline V CDR1 and CDR2: SQVTM, ANQGSEA. The CDR3 bases are TGCAGCGGCCTACTAAGGGTACTAGCGGGAACTTACTACAATGAGCAGTTCTTC. Encoded protein: CSGLLRVLAGTYYNEQFF.

The chain combines TRBV5-8 with TRBJ2-4; 8 positions match TRBD2. This CDR3 region has 18 residues. The germline V gene encodes CDR1 SGHTS and CDR2 YDEGEE. V shed 1 base, J shed 0 bases, and the junction held 9 bases outside the gene matches. This CDR3 is CASSLFRGGFLAKNIQYF. For the CDR3, the DNA is TGTGCCAGCAGCTTGTTTCGGGGGGGCTTCCTAGCCAAAAACATTCAGTACTTC.

The chain carries TRBV4-2 and TRBJ2-1; 8 bases align to TRBD2. V lost 3 bases, J lost 4 bases, and 8 bases stayed unmatched. This CDR3 is 16 amino acids long. Germline CDR1 and CDR2: LGHNA and YNFKEQ. Here the CDR3 reads CASSQVGGGPYNEQFF. The CDR3 DNA reads as TGTGCCAGCAGCCAGGTGGGCGGGGGGCCTTACAATGAGCAGTTCTTC.

Only one count was recorded for this clone. J is TRBJ2-5 and V is TRBV5-4; a weak D match, TRBD2 (5 bases). The CDR3 spans 14 residues. Looked up from germline, CDR1 is SGHNT and CDR2 is YYREEE (reference sequence). Trimming removed 4 bases at V and 2 bases at J, with 12 bases between. The CDR3 DNA is TGTGCCAGCAGCCCGGAGGCGGTTCAAGAGACCCAGTACTTC. Translating it yields CASSPEAVQETQYF.

The CDR3 reads CASRDSDTYEQYF. DNA for the CDR3: TGTGCCAGCAGGGACAGCGATACCTACGAGCAGTACTTC. V is TRBV6-6 and J is TRBJ2-7, with a possible D match to TRBD1 (6 bases). Germline values: CDR1 MNHNY, CDR2 SVGAGI (reference sequence). V gave up 6 bases and J gave up 2 bases, with 11 bases separating them. The length of the CDR3 is 13 residues.

CDR3: CASSYSGDVQYF. The CDR3 DNA is TGTGCCAGCAGTTACTCGGGCGATGTGCAGTACTTC. The chain employs TRBV6-6 and TRBJ2-7; D is uncertain. CDR1 is MNHNY, CDR2 SVGAGI, per germline (reference sequence). CDR3 length: 12 amino acids. V lost 0 bases and J lost 9, with 9 bases in between.

The genes are TRBV30 and TRBJ1-5; tentative D call: TRBD1 (6 bases). The CDR3 loop spans 15 amino acids. Germline CDR1 and CDR2: GTSNPN and SVGIG (reference sequence). V shed 0 bases and J shed 4 bases, with 13 bases lying between them. The CDR3 sequence is CAWSVGGGGNQPQHF. CDR3 DNA sequence: TGTGCCTGGAGTGTGGGAGGGGGTGGAAATCAGCCCCAGCATTTT.

The V gene is TRBV19, the J gene TRBJ1-2; TRBD1 agrees at 7 bases. Germline V gene lookup returns CDR1 LNHDA and CDR2 SQIVND (reference sequence). The trim removed 4 bases at V and 4 bases at J, leaving 9 bases unmatched. The CDR3 length is 15 residues. CDR3 DNA sequence: TGTGCCAGTAGTAGCCTCCCGGGACAGACCTATGGCTACACCTTC. Translated: CASSSLPGQTYGYTF.

J is TRBJ2-4 and V is TRBV29-1, with TRBD2 identical over 10 bases. Germline V CDR1 and CDR2: SQVTM, ANQGSEA. V trimming: 6 bases; J trimming: 2 bases; junction bases outside the gene matches: 4. CDR3 length: 14 amino acids. Written as DNA, the CDR3 is TGCAGCGTCGGACTAGCGGAACCCAAAAACATTCAGTACTTC. Translating gives CSVGLAEPKNIQYF.

This clone was detected only once. The chain uses TRBV19 and TRBJ2-7, with D maybe TRBD2 (5 bases). Germline CDR1 reads LNHDA; CDR2 reads SQIVND (reference sequence). V lost 2 bases and J 6 bases, leaving 14 bases between the germline ends. CDR3 length equals 14 residues. In DNA form, the CDR3 reads TGTGCCAGTAGTATATCAGGAAGAGGGAGCGAGCAGTACTTC. Translation: CASSISGRGSEQYF.

This clone was observed a handful of times. The DNA of the CDR3 is TGTGCCAGCAGCTTACGGGAAAACACCATATATTTT. It encodes CASSLRENTIYF. This chain joins TRBV11-2 and TRBJ1-3; D not certain. This CDR3 is built from 12 residues. Germline loops: CDR1 SGHAT, CDR2 FQNNGV. With 2 bases removed from V and 6 bases from J, the gap between germline ends came to 5 bases.